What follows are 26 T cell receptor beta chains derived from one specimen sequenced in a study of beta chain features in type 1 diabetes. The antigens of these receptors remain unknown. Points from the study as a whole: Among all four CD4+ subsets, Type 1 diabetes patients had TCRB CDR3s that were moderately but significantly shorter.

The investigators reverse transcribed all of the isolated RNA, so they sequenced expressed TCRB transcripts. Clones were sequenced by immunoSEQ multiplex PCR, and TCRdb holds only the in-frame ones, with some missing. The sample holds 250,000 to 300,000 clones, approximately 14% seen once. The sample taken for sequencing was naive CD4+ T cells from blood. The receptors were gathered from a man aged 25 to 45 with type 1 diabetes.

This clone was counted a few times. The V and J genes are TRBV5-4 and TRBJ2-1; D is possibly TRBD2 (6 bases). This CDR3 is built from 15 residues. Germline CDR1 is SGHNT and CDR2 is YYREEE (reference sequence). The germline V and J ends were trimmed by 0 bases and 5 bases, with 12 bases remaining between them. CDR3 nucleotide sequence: TGTGCCAGCAGCTTGGCCGGCGGGATAAACAATGAGCAGTTCTTC. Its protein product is CASSLAGGINNEQFF. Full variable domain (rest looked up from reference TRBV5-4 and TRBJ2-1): ETGVTQSPTHLIKTRGQQVTLRCSSQSGHNTVSWYQQALGQGPQFIFQYYREEENGRGNFPPRFSGLQFPNYSSELNVNALELDDSALYLCASSLAGGINNEQFFGPGTRLTVL.

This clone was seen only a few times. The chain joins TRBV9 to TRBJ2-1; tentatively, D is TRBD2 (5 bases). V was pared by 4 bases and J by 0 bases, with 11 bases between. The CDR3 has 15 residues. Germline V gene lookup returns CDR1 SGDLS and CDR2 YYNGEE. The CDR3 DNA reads TGTGCCAGCAGCCCGACGAGCGGCTCCTACAATGAGCAGTTCTTC. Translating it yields CASSPTSGSYNEQFF.

CDR3 in amino acids: CASRSGQAPYEQYF. The CDR3 DNA reads as TGCGCCAGCAGGTCGGGACAGGCCCCCTACGAGCAGTACTTC. The chain uses TRBV5-1 and TRBJ2-7, with 8 bases matching TRBD1. The CDR3 covers 14 residues. Germline CDR1 is SGHRS and CDR2 is YFSETQ. J gave up 2 bases and V 5 bases, and 6 bases lay outside the gene matches.

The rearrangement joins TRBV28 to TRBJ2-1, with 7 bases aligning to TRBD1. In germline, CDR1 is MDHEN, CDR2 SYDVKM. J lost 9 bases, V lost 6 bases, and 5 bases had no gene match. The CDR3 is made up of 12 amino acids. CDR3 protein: CASRTTGFEQFF. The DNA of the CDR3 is TGTGCCAGCAGAACGACAGGGTTTGAGCAGTTCTTC.

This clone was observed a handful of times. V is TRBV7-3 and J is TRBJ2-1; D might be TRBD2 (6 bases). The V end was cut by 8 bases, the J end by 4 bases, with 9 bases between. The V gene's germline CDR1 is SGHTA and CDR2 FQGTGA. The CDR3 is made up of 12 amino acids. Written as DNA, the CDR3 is TGTGCCAGCGGGAGGCAATACAATGAGCAGTTCTTC. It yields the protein CASGRQYNEQFF.

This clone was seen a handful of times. The DNA for the CDR3 is TGTGCCAGCAAGGGGGCCTACGAGCAGTACTTC. It is translated as CASKGAYEQYF. The rearrangement joins TRBV7-8 to TRBJ2-7; TRBD1 might be the D (6 bases). This CDR3 comprises 11 residues. Germline V CDR1 and CDR2: SGHVS, FQNEAQ. Trimming pared 7 bases from V and 2 bases from J, leaving 6 bases between.

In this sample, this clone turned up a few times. In DNA form, the CDR3 reads TGTGCCAGCAGCTTTCCTCAGGGGGCTAAAGGCTATGGCTACACCTTC. Amino acids: CASSFPQGAKGYGYTF. This chain links TRBV5-4 with TRBJ1-2; 8 bases match TRBD1. Germline loops: CDR1 SGHNT, CDR2 YYREEE (reference sequence). V gave up 2 bases and J gave up 4 bases; unmatched junction bases: 10. The CDR3 runs to 16 residues.

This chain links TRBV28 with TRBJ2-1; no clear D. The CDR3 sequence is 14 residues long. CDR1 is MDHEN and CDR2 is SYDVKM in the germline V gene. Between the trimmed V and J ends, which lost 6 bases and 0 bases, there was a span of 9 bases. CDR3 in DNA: TGTGCCAGCAGGGCCAAAAGCTCCTACAATGAGCAGTTCTTC. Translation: CASRAKSSYNEQFF.

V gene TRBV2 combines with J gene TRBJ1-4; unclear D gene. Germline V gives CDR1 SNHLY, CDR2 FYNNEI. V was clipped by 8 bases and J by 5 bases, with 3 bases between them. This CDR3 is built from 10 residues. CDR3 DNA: TGTGCCAGCGCGAATGAAAAACTGTTTTTT. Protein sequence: CASANEKLFF. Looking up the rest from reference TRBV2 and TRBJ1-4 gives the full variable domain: EPEVTQTPSHQVTQMGQEVILRCVPISNHLYFYWYRQILGQKVEFLVSFYNNEISEKSEIFDDQFSVERPDGSNFTLKIRSTKLEDSAMYFCASANEKLFFGSGTQLSVL.

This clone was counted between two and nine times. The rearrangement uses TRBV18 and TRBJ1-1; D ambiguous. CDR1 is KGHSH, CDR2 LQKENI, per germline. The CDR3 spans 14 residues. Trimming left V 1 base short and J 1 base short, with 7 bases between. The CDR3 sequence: CASSPREGNTEAFF. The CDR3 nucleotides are TGTGCCAGCTCACCACGGGAGGGGAACACTGAAGCTTTCTTT.

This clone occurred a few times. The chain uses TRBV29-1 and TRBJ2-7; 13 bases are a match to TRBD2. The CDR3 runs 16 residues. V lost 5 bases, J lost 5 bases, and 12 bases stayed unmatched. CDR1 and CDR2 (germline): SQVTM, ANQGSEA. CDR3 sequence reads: CSVLGLAGSRRDEQYF. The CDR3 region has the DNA TGCAGCGTTCTGGGACTAGCGGGGAGTCGGCGGGACGAGCAGTACTTC.

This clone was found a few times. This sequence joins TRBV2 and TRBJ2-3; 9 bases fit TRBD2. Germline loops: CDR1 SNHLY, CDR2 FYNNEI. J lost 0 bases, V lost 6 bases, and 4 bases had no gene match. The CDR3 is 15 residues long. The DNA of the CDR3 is TGTGCCAGCAGCAGACTAGCGGCTAGCACAGATACGCAGTATTTT. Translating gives CASSRLAASTDTQYF.

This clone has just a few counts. The chain's CDR3 is CASTGLAKNIQYF. The CDR3 coding sequence is TGTGCCAGTACAGGATTAGCCAAAAACATTCAGTACTTC. The V gene is TRBV19, the J gene TRBJ2-4; D uncertain. V was trimmed by 7 bases and J by 0 bases, leaving 7 bases between them. The CDR3 spans 13 residues. CDR1 is LNHDA and CDR2 is SQIVND in the germline V gene (reference sequence).

CDR3 amino acids: CASSVDMNTEAFF. The CDR3 DNA is TGTGCCAGCAGTGTCGACATGAACACTGAAGCTTTCTTT. This chain links TRBV2 with TRBJ1-1; no reliable D call. V dropped 4 bases and J dropped 0 bases, with 6 bases sitting between them. The CDR3 covers 13 residues. CDR1 and CDR2 from the germline V gene are SNHLY and FYNNEI.

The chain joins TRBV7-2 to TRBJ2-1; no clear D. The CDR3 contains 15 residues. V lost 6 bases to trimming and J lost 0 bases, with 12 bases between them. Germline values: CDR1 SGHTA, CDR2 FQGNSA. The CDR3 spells CASSDNIDSYNEQFF. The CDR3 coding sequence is TGTGCCAGCAGTGACAACATAGACTCCTACAATGAGCAGTTCTTC.

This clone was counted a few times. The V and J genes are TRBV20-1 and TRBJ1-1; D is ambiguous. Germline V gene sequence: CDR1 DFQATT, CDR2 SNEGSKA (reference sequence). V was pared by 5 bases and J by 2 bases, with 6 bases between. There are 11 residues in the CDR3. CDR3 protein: CSALSNTEAFF. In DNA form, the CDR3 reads TGCAGTGCTTTATCTAACACTGAAGCTTTCTTT.

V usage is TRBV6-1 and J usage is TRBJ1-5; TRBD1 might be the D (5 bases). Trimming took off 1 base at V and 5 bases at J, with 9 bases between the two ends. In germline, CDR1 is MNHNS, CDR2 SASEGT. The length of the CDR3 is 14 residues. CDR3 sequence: CASSEGSGYQPQHF. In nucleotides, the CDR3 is TGTGCCAGCAGTGAAGGGTCAGGGTATCAGCCCCAGCATTTT.

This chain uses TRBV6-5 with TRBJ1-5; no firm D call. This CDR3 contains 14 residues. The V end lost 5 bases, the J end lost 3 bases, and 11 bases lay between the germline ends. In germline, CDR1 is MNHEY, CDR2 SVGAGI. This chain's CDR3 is CASSQTQHNQPQHF. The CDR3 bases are TGTGCCAGCAGTCAGACACAGCACAATCAGCCCCAGCATTTT.

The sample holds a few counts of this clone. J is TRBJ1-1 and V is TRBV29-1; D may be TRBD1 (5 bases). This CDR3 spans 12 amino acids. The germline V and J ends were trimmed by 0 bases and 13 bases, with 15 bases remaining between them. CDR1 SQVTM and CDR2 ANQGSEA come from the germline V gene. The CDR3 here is CSVEDTPGVVFF. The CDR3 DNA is TGCAGCGTTGAAGACACTCCGGGGGTAGTTTTCTTT.

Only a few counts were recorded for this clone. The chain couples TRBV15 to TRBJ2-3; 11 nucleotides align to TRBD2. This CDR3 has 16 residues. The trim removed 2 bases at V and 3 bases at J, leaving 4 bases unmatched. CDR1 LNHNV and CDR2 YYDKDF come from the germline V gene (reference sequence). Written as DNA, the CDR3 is TGTGCCACCAGCAGACGCCTAGCGGGAGGAACAGATACGCAGTATTTT. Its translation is CATSRRLAGGTDTQYF. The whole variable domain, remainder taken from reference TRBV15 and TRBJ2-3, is DAMVIQNPRYQVTQFGKPVTLSCSQTLNHNVMYWYQQKSSQAPKLLFHYYDKDFNNEADTPDNFQSRRPNTSFCFLDIRSPGLGDTAMYLCATSRRLAGGTDTQYFGPGTRLTVL.

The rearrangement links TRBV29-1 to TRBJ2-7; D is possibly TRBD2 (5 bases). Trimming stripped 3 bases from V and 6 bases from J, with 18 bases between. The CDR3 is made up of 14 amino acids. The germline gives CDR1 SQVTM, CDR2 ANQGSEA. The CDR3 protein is CSVEAGIGRGEQYF. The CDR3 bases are TGCAGCGTTGAGGCTGGGATTGGTCGGGGCGAGCAGTACTTC.

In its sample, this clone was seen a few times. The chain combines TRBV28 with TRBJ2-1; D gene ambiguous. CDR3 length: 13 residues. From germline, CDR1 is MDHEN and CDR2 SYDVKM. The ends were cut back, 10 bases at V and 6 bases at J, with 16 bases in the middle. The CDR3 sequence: CATRRVGSNEQFF. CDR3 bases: TGTGCCACCCGCCGGGTTGGGTCCAATGAGCAGTTCTTC.

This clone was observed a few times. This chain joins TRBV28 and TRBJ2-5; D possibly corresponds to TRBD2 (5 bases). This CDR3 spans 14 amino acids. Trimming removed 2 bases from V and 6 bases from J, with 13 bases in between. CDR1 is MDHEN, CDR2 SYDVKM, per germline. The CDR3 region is CASSLAGHGKTQYF. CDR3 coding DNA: TGTGCCAGCAGTTTAGCAGGCCACGGGAAGACCCAGTACTTC.

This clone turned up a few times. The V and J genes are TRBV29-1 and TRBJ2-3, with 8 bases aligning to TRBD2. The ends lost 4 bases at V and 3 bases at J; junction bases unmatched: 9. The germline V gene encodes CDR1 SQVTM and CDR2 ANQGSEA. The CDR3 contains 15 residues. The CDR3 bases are TGCAGCGTTGCAAGGAGCGGGAGTGGGACAGATACGCAGTATTTT. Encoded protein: CSVARSGSGTDTQYF.

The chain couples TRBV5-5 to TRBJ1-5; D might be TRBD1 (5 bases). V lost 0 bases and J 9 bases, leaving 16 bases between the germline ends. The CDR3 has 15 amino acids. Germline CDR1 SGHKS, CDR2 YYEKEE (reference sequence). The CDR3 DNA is TGTGCCAGCAGCTTGGCCGGGCAGGGTCCGTGGCCCCAGCATTTT. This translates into CASSLAGQGPWPQHF.

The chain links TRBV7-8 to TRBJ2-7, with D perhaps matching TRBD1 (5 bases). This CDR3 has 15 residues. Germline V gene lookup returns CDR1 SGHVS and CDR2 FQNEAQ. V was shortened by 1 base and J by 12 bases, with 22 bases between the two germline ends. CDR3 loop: CASSLGRTLTRPRYF. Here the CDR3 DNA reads TGTGCCAGCAGCTTAGGACGGACACTGACTCGTCCACGGTACTTC. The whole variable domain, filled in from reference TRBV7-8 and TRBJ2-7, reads GAGVSQSPRYKVAKRGQDVALRCDPISGHVSLFWYQQALGQGPEFLTYFQNEAQLDKSGLPSDRFFAERPEGSVSTLKIQRTQQEDSAVYLCASSLGRTLTRPRYFGPGTRLTVT.